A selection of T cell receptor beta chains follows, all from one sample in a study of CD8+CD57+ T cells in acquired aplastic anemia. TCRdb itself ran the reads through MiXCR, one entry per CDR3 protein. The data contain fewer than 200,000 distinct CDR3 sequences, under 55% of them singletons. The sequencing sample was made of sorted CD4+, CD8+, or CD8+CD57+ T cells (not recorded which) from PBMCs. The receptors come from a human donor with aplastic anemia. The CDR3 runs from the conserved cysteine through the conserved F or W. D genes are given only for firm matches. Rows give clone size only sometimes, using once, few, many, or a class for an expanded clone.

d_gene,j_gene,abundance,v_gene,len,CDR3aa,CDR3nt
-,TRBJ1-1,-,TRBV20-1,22,CSARDLTSPIGGRVILNTEVFF,TGCAGTGCTAGAGATTTGACAAGCCCCATCGGAGGCAGAGTAATTTTGAACACTGAAGTTTTCTTT
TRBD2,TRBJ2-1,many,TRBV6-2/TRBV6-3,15,CASSWPSGGAYEQFF,TGTGCCAGCAGTTGGCCCAGCGGGGGGGCCTATGAGCAGTTCTTC
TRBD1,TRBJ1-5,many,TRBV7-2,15,CASSKDRGRNQPQHF,TGTGCCAGCAGCAAGGACAGGGGCCGGAATCAGCCCCAGCATTTT
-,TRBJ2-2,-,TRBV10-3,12,CAIRATSGELFF,TGTGCCATCAGAGCGACTAGCGGGGAGCTGTTTTTT
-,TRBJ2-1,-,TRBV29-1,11,CSVPSLNEQFF,TGCAGCGTCCCGAGCCTCAATGAGCAGTTCTTC
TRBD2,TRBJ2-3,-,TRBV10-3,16,CAISGPRGLEPDTQYF,TGTGCCATCAGTGGACCCCGGGGACTAGAGCCAGATACGCAGTATTTT
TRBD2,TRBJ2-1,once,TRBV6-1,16,CASQTSLGESYNEQFF,TGTGCCAGCCAGACTAGCTTGGGTGAGTCCTACAATGAGCAGTTCTTC
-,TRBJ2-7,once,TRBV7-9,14,CASSFSSFVEEQYF,TGTGCCAGCAGCTTCTCCAGTTTCGTTGAGGAGCAGTACTTC
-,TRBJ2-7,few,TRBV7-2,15,CASQGGRDSSYEQYF,TGTGCCAGCCAGGGTGGGCGGGACAGCTCCTACGAGCAGTACTTC
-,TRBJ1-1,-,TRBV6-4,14,CASSYSDSALEAFF,TGTGCCAGCAGTTACTCGGATTCGGCACTTGAAGCTTTCTTT
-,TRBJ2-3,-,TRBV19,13,CASTRVSTDTQYF,TGTGCCAGTACGAGGGTGAGCACAGATACGCAGTATTTT
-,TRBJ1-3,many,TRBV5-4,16,CASSLGQRSSGNTIYF,TGTGCCAGCAGCTTGGGACAGAGGAGCTCTGGAAACACCATATATTTT
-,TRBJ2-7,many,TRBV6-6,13,CASSAGTSYEQYF,TGTGCCAGCAGTGCCGGGACATCCTACGAGCAGTACTTC
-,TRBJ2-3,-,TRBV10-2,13,CASSDQSTDTQYF,TGCGCCAGCAGTGACCAATCCACAGATACGCAGTATTTT
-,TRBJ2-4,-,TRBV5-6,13,CASSYSRDSRWDF,TGTGCCAGCAGCTATTCTCGGGACTCCCGATGGGACTTC
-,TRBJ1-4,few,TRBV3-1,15,CASSPERGKGEKLFF,TGTGCCAGCAGCCCCGAAAGGGGCAAGGGGGAAAAACTGTTTTTT
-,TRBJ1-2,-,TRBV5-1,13,CASSLDPNYGYTF,TGCGCCAGCAGCTTAGACCCTAACTATGGCTACACCTTC
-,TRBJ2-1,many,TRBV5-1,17,CASSLIGGVLRHNEQFF,TGCGCCAGCAGCTTAATTGGGGGAGTCCTCCGACACAATGAGCAGTTCTTC
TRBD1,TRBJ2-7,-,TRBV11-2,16,CASSSTGTGVNYEQYF,TGTGCCAGCAGCTCAACCGGGACAGGGGTCAACTACGAGCAGTACTTC
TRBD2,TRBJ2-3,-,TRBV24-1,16,CATSDPTSGERDTQYF,TGTGCCACCAGTGATCCAACTAGCGGGGAGCGGGATACGCAGTATTTT
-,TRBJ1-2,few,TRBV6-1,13,CASERRGIRGYTF,TGTGCCAGCGAACGGAGGGGGATACGTGGCTACACCTTC
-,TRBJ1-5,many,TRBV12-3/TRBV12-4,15,CASSLAAAINQPQHF,TGTGCCAGCAGTTTAGCGGCAGCTATCAATCAGCCCCAGCATTTT
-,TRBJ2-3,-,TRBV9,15,CASSLVGGQADTQYF,TGTGCCAGCAGCCTGGTCGGGGGGCAGGCAGATACGCAGTATTTT
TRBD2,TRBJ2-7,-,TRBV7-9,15,CASSPRLARTYEQYF,TGTGCCAGCAGCCCCCGACTAGCCAGGACCTACGAGCAGTACTTC
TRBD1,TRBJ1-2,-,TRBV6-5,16,CASSYSSTGGNYGYTF,TGTGCCAGCAGTTACTCGTCGACAGGGGGCAACTATGGCTACACCTTC
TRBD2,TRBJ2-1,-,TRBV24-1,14,CASGELAGVDEQFF,TGTGCCTCCGGGGAGCTAGCGGGGGTTGATGAGCAGTTCTTC
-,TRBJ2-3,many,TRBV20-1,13,CSASYRGGDTQYF,TGCAGTGCTAGTTACAGGGGAGGAGATACGCAGTATTTT